The 28 T cell receptor beta chains given below trace back to one sample, sequenced in a study of blood T cells in healthy people across ages (dated by TCRdb to the mid-2010s). Library construction relied on 5' RACE. The data were produced on an Illumina HiSeq 2500. A second PCR of about 7 to 12 cycles was run with a J-beta primer mix and a sample-barcoded 5' primer. The public reads were run again by TCRdb, first through fastp at Q25 and then through MiXCR, and only productive beta chains were kept. Each CDR3 protein appears once, grouped with its most common genes and DNA. Across this sample there are 700,000 or so distinct CDR3 sequences, with 22% seen only once. The top ten clones comprise about 22% of the sample. Source material: blood. The receptor set was obtained from a man aged 65-85 years in good health.

This chain uses TRBV28 with TRBJ1-5; 7 bases align to TRBD1. V lost 7 bases and J lost 2; bases outside the gene matches: 11. The length of the CDR3 is 16 residues. In germline, CDR1 is MDHEN, CDR2 SYDVKM. CDR3 amino acids: CASMSGGTLGNQPQHF. CDR3 in DNA: TGTGCCAGCATGTCAGGGGGGACTTTGGGCAATCAGCCCCAGCATTTT.

Here the CDR3 reads CASSQEGGVNIQYF. CDR3 coding DNA: TGTGCCAGCAGCCAAGAAGGGGGGGTTAACATTCAGTACTTC. The V and J genes are TRBV3-1 and TRBJ2-4, with D tentatively TRBD2 (7 bases). Trimming left V 0 bases short and J 7 bases short, with 10 bases between. Germline loops: CDR1 LGHDT, CDR2 YNNKEL (reference sequence). There are 14 residues in the CDR3.

The V call is TRBV7-2, the J call TRBJ1-1; no firm D call. Germline V gene data show CDR1 as SGHTA and CDR2 as FQGNSA. The CDR3 extends over 13 amino acids. V lost 1 base, J lost 2 bases, and 5 bases lay in between. The CDR3 is CASSLVINTEAFF. CDR3 bases: TGTGCCAGCAGCTTAGTTATCAACACTGAAGCTTTCTTT. Supplemented by reference TRBV7-2 and TRBJ1-1, the full variable domain reads GAGVSQSPSNKVTEKGKDVELRCDPISGHTALYWYRQSLGQGLEFLIYFQGNSAPDKSGLPSDRFSAERTGGSVSTLTIQRTQQEDSAVYLCASSLVINTEAFFGQGTRLTVV.

This clonotype appeared a few times. The chain has TRBV7-2 and TRBJ2-2; D gene unclear. There are 14 residues in the CDR3. V was trimmed by 7 bases and J by 1 base, leaving 10 bases between them. Germline lookup yields CDR1 SGHTA and CDR2 FQGNSA. For the CDR3, the DNA is TGTGCCAGCATCAAAGATCGGAACACCGGGGAGCTGTTTTTT. Amino acids: CASIKDRNTGELFF.

A note on this clonotype: It may be a read error: a sequence one base away is much more abundant. The rearrangement uses TRBV12-3 or TRBV12-4 and TRBJ2-1; D unresolved. V was trimmed by 7 bases and J by 0 bases, leaving 7 bases between them. There are 13 residues in the CDR3. The CDR3 protein is CASNQSSYNEQFF. CDR3 bases: TGTGCCAGCAACCAGAGCTCCTACAATGAGCAGTTCTTC.

This clonotype was seen a handful of times. The chain has TRBV5-6 and TRBJ2-2; D unclear. V dropped 5 bases and J dropped 0 bases, with 5 bases sitting between them. The CDR3 consists of 13 residues. CDR1 is SGHDT and CDR2 is YYEEEE in the germline V gene. DNA for the CDR3: TGTGCCAGCAGGGTTACGAACACCGGGGAGCTGTTTTTT. Translation: CASRVTNTGELFF. The variable domain in full, with the rest retrieved from reference TRBV5-6 and TRBJ2-2, is DAGVTQSPTHLIKTRGQQVTLRCSPKSGHDTVSWYQQALGQGPQFIFQYYEEEERQRGNFPDRFSGHQFPNYSSELNVNALLLGDSALYLCASRVTNTGELFFGEGSRLTVL.

CDR3 region: CSASQAGAYNEQFF. CDR3 nucleotides: TGCAGTGCTAGCCAAGCGGGGGCCTACAATGAGCAGTTCTTC. The chain combines TRBV20-1 with TRBJ2-1; 8 nucleotides line up with TRBD2. The ends lost 3 bases at V and 2 bases at J; junction bases unmatched: 3. CDR1 is DFQATT, CDR2 SNEGSKA, per germline (reference sequence). This CDR3 has 14 amino acids.

The rearrangement links TRBV3-1 to TRBJ2-3; weak D call: TRBD1 (5 bases). This CDR3 has 15 amino acids. The ends were cut back, 1 base at V and 7 bases at J, with 15 bases in the middle. The germline V gene has CDR1 LGHDT and CDR2 YNNKEL (reference sequence). The CDR3 spells CASSQGDLGAHTQYF. In nucleotides, the CDR3 is TGTGCCAGCAGCCAAGGGGATCTAGGGGCACATACGCAGTATTTT.

This rearrangement joins TRBV10-3 to TRBJ2-5; D may be TRBD1 (5 bases). The DNA end lines up better with TRBJ2-7; the J call may be wrong. The CDR3 consists of 16 residues. The germline V gene encodes CDR1 ENHRY and CDR2 SYGVKD. CDR3 protein: CAINVGASGSSGEQYF. The CDR3 region has the DNA TGTGCCATCAACGTAGGGGCTAGTGGATCGAGTGGCGAGCAGTACTTC.

This chain uses TRBV7-9 with TRBJ2-1; possibly TRBD1 for D (6 bases). Germline V gives CDR1 SEHNR, CDR2 FQNEAQ (reference sequence). The CDR3 spans 13 residues. Trimming took off 6 bases at V and 5 bases at J, with 11 bases between the two ends. CDR3 in amino acids: CASSRDKHNEQFF. The DNA for the CDR3 is TGTGCCAGCAGTAGGGACAAACACAATGAGCAGTTCTTC. The whole variable domain, filled in from reference TRBV7-9 and TRBJ2-1, reads DTGVSQNPRHKITKRGQNVTFRCDPISEHNRLYWYRQTLGQGPEFLTYFQNEAQLEKSRLLSDRFSAERPKGSFSTLEIQRTEQGDSAMYLCASSRDKHNEQFFGPGTRLTVL.

This clonotype was seen once. Compared with germline, one end of the junction differs, possibly owing to a read error. The gene calls are TRBV7-3 and TRBJ2-1; the D is unclear. The CDR3 consists of 12 residues. Per germline, CDR1 SGHTA and CDR2 FQGTGA. Here the CDR3 reads CSSSLSGLEQFF. DNA of the CDR3: TGTTCCAGCAGCTTATCGGGCTTAGAGCAGTTCTTC.

This clonotype was observed many times. The chain links TRBV5-1 to TRBJ2-3; 7 bases are a match to TRBD1. The germline V gene encodes CDR1 SGHRS and CDR2 YFSETQ. The V segment lost 6 bases and the J segment 0 bases; nucleotides outside the gene matches: 10. There are 16 residues in the CDR3. The CDR3, as DNA: TGCGCCAGCATCCCCGGGGACAGCCCTAGCACAGATACGCAGTATTTT. Encoded protein: CASIPGDSPSTDTQYF.

There are many counts of this clonotype. The V gene is TRBV19, the J gene TRBJ2-1; TRBD2 matches 15 bases. The CDR3 loop spans 14 amino acids. The germline gives CDR1 LNHDA, CDR2 SQIVND (reference sequence). Losses at the gene ends were 10 bases for V and 7 bases for J; bases not matched to a gene: 5. The CDR3 sequence is CATRTSGRGNEQFF. In DNA form, the CDR3 reads TGTGCCACTCGGACTAGCGGGAGGGGGAATGAGCAGTTCTTC.

In this sample, this clonotype turned up a few times. The V and J genes are TRBV7-3 and TRBJ2-5; no definite D call. V shed 1 base and J shed 0 bases, with 18 bases lying between them. In germline, CDR1 is SGHTA, CDR2 FQGTGA. There are 18 residues in the CDR3. The CDR3 DNA follows: TGTGCCAGCAGCTTAAGCGGTCGTGGTAGCAGCGACCAAGAGACCCAGTACTTC. Encoded protein: CASSLSGRGSSDQETQYF. The whole variable domain, remainder taken from reference TRBV7-3 and TRBJ2-5, is GAGVSQTPSNKVTEKGKYVELRCDPISGHTALYWYRQSLGQGPEFLIYFQGTGAADDSGLPNDRFFAVRPEGSVSTLKIQRTERGDSAVYLCASSLSGRGSSDQETQYFGPGTRLLVL.

V gene TRBV7-8 combines with J gene TRBJ2-5; 9 bases agree with TRBD2. The CDR3 runs 16 residues. Per germline, CDR1 SGHVS and CDR2 FQNEAQ. After removal of 1 base from V and 4 bases from J, the junction contained 7 bases not matched to a gene. The CDR3 loop is CASSLVAGVGIETQYF. As DNA, the CDR3 is TGTGCCAGCAGCTTAGTAGCGGGAGTAGGAATAGAGACCCAGTACTTC.

The chain combines TRBV18 with TRBJ1-1; D gene uncertain. CDR3 length equals 15 residues. CDR1 KGHSH and CDR2 LQKENI come from the germline V gene. V was pared by 2 bases and J by 3 bases, with 13 bases between. The CDR3 nucleotides read TGTGCCAGCTCACCAAGAGGACGGGTTGACACTGAAGCTTTCTTT. Amino acid sequence: CASSPRGRVDTEAFF.

This clonotype was observed a handful of times. The chain combines TRBV7-9 with TRBJ1-2; D gene ambiguous. Between the trimmed V and J ends, which lost 3 bases and 7 bases, there was a span of 12 bases. Germline V gene lookup returns CDR1 SEHNR and CDR2 FQNEAQ (reference sequence). This CDR3 is built from 13 residues. The CDR3 region has the DNA TGTGCCAGCAGCTTTCCAATACGGGTTGGCTACACCTTC. Encoded protein: CASSFPIRVGYTF.

This clonotype was found many times. The genes are TRBV7-9 and TRBJ1-2; 8 bases map to TRBD1. The J segment lost 2 bases and the V segment lost 0 bases, leaving 2 bases of the junction unmatched. Germline V gene lookup returns CDR1 SEHNR and CDR2 FQNEAQ (reference sequence). There are 15 residues in the CDR3. The CDR3 region has the DNA TGTGCCAGCAGCTTAGCCGGGACAGGCAACTATGGCTACACCTTC. It codes for CASSLAGTGNYGYTF.

The J gene is TRBJ2-1, the V gene TRBV11-2; 9 nucleotides align to TRBD2. Germline loops: CDR1 SGHAT, CDR2 FQNNGV. This CDR3 is 18 amino acids long. Germline trimming cut 1 base from V and 0 bases from J; bases unmatched to any gene: 7. The CDR3 nucleotides are TGTGCCAGCAGCTTAGTATTTCTAGCGGGATCCTCCTACAATGAGCAGTTCTTC. The encoded protein is CASSLVFLAGSSYNEQFF.

V usage is TRBV11-2 and J usage is TRBJ2-1; TRBD2 matches at 9 bases. This CDR3 contains 11 residues. The ends lost 5 bases at V and 13 bases at J; junction bases unmatched: 3. Germline V gene sequence: CDR1 SGHAT, CDR2 FQNNGV. This CDR3 is CASSPGLAQFF. CDR3 DNA sequence: TGTGCCAGCAGCCCGGGACTAGCCCAGTTCTTC.

This clonotype showed up just a few times. The gene calls are TRBV19 and TRBJ1-2; D is unresolved. V was trimmed by 7 bases and J by 5 bases, leaving 8 bases between them. Germline assignment: CDR1 LNHDA and CDR2 SQIVND (reference sequence). This CDR3 has 11 amino acids. The CDR3 bases are TGTGCCAGTAATCAGCAGTATGGCTACACCTTC. It is translated as CASNQQYGYTF.

The table lists this clonotype with many counts. The genes are TRBV5-5 and TRBJ1-3; TRBD1 aligns across 8 bases. Germline lookup yields CDR1 SGHKS and CDR2 YYEKEE (reference sequence). Unmatched junction bases numbered 6, after V lost 0 bases and J lost 1 base. The CDR3 covers 17 residues. The CDR3 reads CASSLGQGILSGNTIYF. The DNA for the CDR3 is TGTGCCAGCAGCTTGGGACAGGGGATCCTTTCTGGAAACACCATATATTTT.

The V gene is TRBV6-7, the J gene TRBJ2-3, with 8 bases lining up with TRBD2. TRBV6-7 is an ORF, and what it does is uncertain. With V trimmed by 5 bases and J by 2 bases, 9 bases remained unmatched. This CDR3 region has 16 residues. The CDR3 loop is CASSPRRGAFTDTQYF. The CDR3 nucleotides are TGTGCCAGCAGTCCTAGGCGGGGGGCATTCACAGATACGCAGTATTTT.

In this sample, this clonotype turned up a few times. The gene calls are TRBV20-1 and TRBJ2-3, with a possible D match to TRBD2 (6 bases). This CDR3 contains 13 residues. Germline loops: CDR1 DFQATT, CDR2 SNEGSKA (reference sequence). The V gene lost 6 bases and the J gene lost 4 bases, with 14 bases spanning the gap. This CDR3 reads CSAAGGRSDTQYF. The DNA for the CDR3 is TGCAGTGCCGCCGGGGGACGATCAGATACGCAGTATTTT.

The V gene is TRBV3-1, the J gene TRBJ1-1; the D is unclear. The CDR3 spans 13 residues. The germline V and J ends were trimmed by 1 base and 4 bases, with 7 bases remaining between them. Germline CDR1 and CDR2: LGHDT and YNNKEL (reference sequence). This CDR3 reads CASSQGYSTEAFF. CDR3 coding DNA: TGTGCCAGCAGCCAAGGGTATTCCACTGAAGCTTTCTTT.

J is TRBJ1-3 and V is TRBV6-6, with unresolved D. Germline V gene sequence: CDR1 MNHNY, CDR2 SVGAGI (reference sequence). Trimming left V 1 base short and J 0 bases short, with 10 bases between. This CDR3 contains 16 residues. CDR3 DNA sequence: TGTGCCAGCAGTTACTACTGGGAGAGCTCTGGAAACACCATATATTTT. It encodes CASSYYWESSGNTIYF.

This rearrangement joins TRBV18 to TRBJ2-1, with D tentatively TRBD2 (5 bases). The V gene lost 2 bases and the J gene lost 2 bases, with 10 bases spanning the gap. The CDR3 runs 15 residues. Germline CDR1 is KGHSH and CDR2 is LQKENI. In DNA form, the CDR3 reads TGTGCCAGCTCACCAGAGGGAGTCACCTACAATGAGCAGTTCTTC. Its protein is CASSPEGVTYNEQFF. Full variable domain (missing parts from reference TRBV18 and TRBJ2-1): NAGVMQNPRHLVRRRGQEARLRCSPMKGHSHVYWYRQLPEEGLKFMVYLQKENIIDESGMPKERFSAEFPKEGPSILRIQQVVRGDSAAYFCASSPEGVTYNEQFFGPGTRLTVL.

The chain employs TRBV11-2 and TRBJ2-5; D is possibly TRBD1 (6 bases). Germline loops: CDR1 SGHAT, CDR2 FQNNGV. V was cut by 6 bases and J by 2 bases, with 10 bases left in between. The CDR3 sequence is 13 residues long. CDR3 DNA: TGTGCCAGCAGACAGGGACAACAAGAGACCCAGTACTTC. Translated: CASRQGQQETQYF.